The next 10 T cell receptor beta chains were all read from a single sample in a study of blood T cell repertoires in COVID-19. This table comes from immunoSEQ multiplex PCR, and its TCRdb copy is limited to in-frame clones, with some not included. Of roughly 41,000 clones in the sample, roughly 90% are singletons; the top ten hold about 25%. Sequencing was done on a sample of peripheral blood. These receptor sequences come from a man in his sixties with active or convalescent COVID-19.

This clone occurred once. The rearrangement joins TRBV28 to TRBJ1-2, with TRBD1 matching over 11 bases. CDR1 is MDHEN, CDR2 SYDVKM, per germline. The ends lost 7 bases at V and 3 bases at J; junction bases unmatched: 16. The CDR3 extends over 18 amino acids. The CDR3 DNA sequence: TGTGCCAGCAATCACACCGGGACAGGGGGTCTCGGCGACTATGGCTACACCTTC. Its translation: CASNHTGTGGLGDYGYTF.

This clone was detected only once. This chain links TRBV28 with TRBJ1-2; TRBD1 matches 10 bases. This CDR3 comprises 15 residues. Germline V CDR1 and CDR2: MDHEN, SYDVKM. V gave up 8 bases and J gave up 1 base; unmatched junction bases: 7. The CDR3 loop is CASAGQGFLNYGYTF. The DNA for the CDR3 is TGTGCCAGCGCGGGACAGGGGTTTCTTAACTATGGCTACACCTTC.

This sequence joins TRBV6-4 and TRBJ2-5; 9 bases agree with TRBD1. The CDR3 is 15 residues long. CDR1 and CDR2 from the germline V gene are MRHNA and SNTAGT. V shed 7 bases, J shed 2 bases, and the junction held 8 bases outside the gene matches. The chain's CDR3 is CASKRTGARQETQYF. The CDR3 region has the DNA TGTGCCAGCAAGAGGACAGGGGCTCGACAAGAGACCCAGTACTTC.

This chain uses TRBV3-1 (or the pseudogene TRBV3-2) with TRBJ2-7, with 7 bases that match TRBD1. CDR1 is LGHDT and CDR2 is YNNKEL in the germline V gene (reference sequence). The CDR3 runs 13 residues. With V trimmed by 4 bases and J by 5 bases, 5 bases remained unmatched. CDR3 coding DNA: TGTGCCAGCAGCCTCAGGGGGAGTGACGAGCAGTACTTC. Amino acids: CASSLRGSDEQYF.

The rearrangement joins TRBV29-1 to TRBJ2-3, with D perhaps matching TRBD2 (5 bases). The CDR3 sequence is 16 residues long. Germline lookup yields CDR1 SQVTM and CDR2 ANQGSEA. V gave up 3 bases and J gave up 1 base, with 17 bases separating them. CDR3 amino acids: CSVDKRAGRGTDTQYF. CDR3 coding DNA: TGCAGCGTTGATAAGAGGGCGGGTAGGGGCACAGATACGCAGTATTTT.

The chain couples TRBV5-1 to TRBJ1-1; D is possibly TRBD1 (6 bases). The ends were cut back, 3 bases at V and 2 bases at J, with 11 bases in the middle. This CDR3 spans 14 amino acids. Germline V lookup: CDR1 SGHRS, CDR2 YFSETQ. The DNA for the CDR3 is TGCGCCAGCAGCTCACAGGGAATCAACACTGAAGCTTTCTTT. Protein product: CASSSQGINTEAFF. The variable domain in full, completed from reference TRBV5-1 and TRBJ1-1, reads KAGVTQTPRYLIKTRGQQVTLSCSPISGHRSVSWYQQTPGQGLQFLFEYFSETQRNKGNFPGRFSGRQFSNSRSEMNVSTLELGDSALYLCASSSQGINTEAFFGQGTRLTVV.

This clone was detected once. V usage is TRBV7-2 and J usage is TRBJ1-6; unclear D gene. The CDR3 is 14 residues long. V was pared by 0 bases and J by 7 bases, with 7 bases between. The germline CDR1 and CDR2 sequences are SGHTA and FQGNSA. CDR3 loop: CASSLALTNSPLHF. DNA for the CDR3: TGTGCCAGCAGCTTAGCCCTAACCAATTCACCCCTCCACTTT.

The genes are TRBV2 and TRBJ2-1, with 9 bases fitting TRBD2. The CDR3 length is 15 residues. Germline trimming cut 6 bases from V and 5 bases from J; bases unmatched to any gene: 8. Germline V gene data show CDR1 as SNHLY and CDR2 as FYNNEI. The CDR3 DNA is TGTGCCAGCAGGCGGAGGCGGGAGGGGGACAATGAGCAGTTCTTC. This gives the protein CASRRRREGDNEQFF. Combining the CDR3 with reference TRBV2 and TRBJ2-1 gives the whole variable domain EPEVTQTPSHQVTQMGQEVILRCVPISNHLYFYWYRQILGQKVEFLVSFYNNEISEKSEIFDDQFSVERPDGSNFTLKIRSTKLEDSAMYFCASRRRREGDNEQFFGPGTRLTVL.

This chain uses TRBV5-1 with TRBJ1-1; 7 nucleotides agree with TRBD1. The germline gives CDR1 SGHRS, CDR2 YFSETQ. The CDR3 is made up of 14 amino acids. The junction had 3 bases not matched to a gene; V was cut back by 0 bases and J by 4 bases. The CDR3 loop reads CASSLGQGITEAFF. The CDR3, as DNA: TGCGCCAGCAGCTTGGGACAGGGTATCACTGAAGCTTTCTTT.

The rearrangement links TRBV5-6 to TRBJ2-1, with D maybe TRBD1 (5 bases). Trimming took off 3 bases at V and 5 bases at J, with 12 bases between the two ends. The CDR3 is 14 residues long. Germline V gene data show CDR1 as SGHDT and CDR2 as YYEEEE. CDR3 residues: CASSWLAGHNEQFF. The CDR3 DNA is TGTGCCAGCAGCTGGCTTGCAGGGCACAATGAGCAGTTCTTC.